Following are 29 T cell receptor beta chains from one sample sequenced in a study of cytomegalovirus exposure and HLA in healthy donors. Method: immunoSEQ multiplex PCR; TCRdb's copy keeps in-frame clones and lacks some. Of roughly 80,000 clones listed, approximately 94% are singletons. The sample consisted of PBMCs. Receptors were obtained from a woman aged 18-29 years in good health and CMV-seropositive.

A single count supports this clone. The chain carries TRBV2 and TRBJ2-3, with D tentatively TRBD1 (6 bases). There are 14 residues in the CDR3. Germline CDR1 and CDR2: SNHLY and FYNNEI. V gave up 10 bases and J gave up 6 bases, with 20 bases separating them. The CDR3 reads CAISRNRVPDTQYF. In DNA, the CDR3 is TGTGCCATTTCCCGAAACAGGGTTCCGGATACGCAGTATTTT.

The J gene is TRBJ2-7, the V gene TRBV5-1, with 12 bases fitting TRBD2. This CDR3 is built from 15 residues. V lost 3 bases and J lost 1; bases outside the gene matches: 2. Germline values: CDR1 SGHRS, CDR2 YFSETQ. The CDR3 region is CASSSGLAGSYEQYF. As DNA, the CDR3 is TGCGCCAGCAGCTCCGGACTAGCGGGATCCTACGAGCAGTACTTC.

V is TRBV9 and J is TRBJ2-1, with D maybe TRBD2 (6 bases). Per the germline V gene, CDR1 is SGDLS and CDR2 is YYNGEE. The CDR3 has 15 residues. The ends were cut back, 4 bases at V and 0 bases at J, with 11 bases in the middle. This CDR3 is CASSLSGSSYNEQFF. The CDR3 DNA sequence: TGTGCCAGCAGCCTTAGCGGCAGCTCCTACAATGAGCAGTTCTTC.

V and J are TRBV5-1 and TRBJ2-5, with a weak D call TRBD1 (6 bases). The CDR3 loop spans 15 amino acids. CDR1 and CDR2 (germline): SGHRS, YFSETQ. V was cut by 0 bases and J by 5 bases, with 14 bases left in between. CDR3: CASSLGSGARETQYF. The CDR3 bases are TGCGCCAGCAGCTTGGGGTCAGGGGCCAGGGAGACCCAGTACTTC.

V gene TRBV29-1 combines with J gene TRBJ2-5; 14 bases align to TRBD2. The CDR3 length is 16 residues. V dropped 5 bases and J dropped 2; count of bases not matched to a gene: 7. Germline V gene data show CDR1 as SQVTM and CDR2 as ANQGSEA. CDR3 sequence (DNA): TGCAGCGTTCAAGGGGGACTAGCGGGAGCACAAGAGACCCAGTACTTC. Its translation is CSVQGGLAGAQETQYF. Drawing the rest from reference TRBV29-1 and TRBJ2-5, the complete variable domain is SAVISQKPSRDICQRGTSLTIQCQVDSQVTMMFWYRQQPGQSLTLIATANQGSEATYESGFVIDKFPISRPNLTFSTLTVSNMSPEDSSIYLCSVQGGLAGAQETQYFGPGTRLLVL.

This clone appeared once. The chain carries TRBV9 and TRBJ2-5, with TRBD1 matching 9 bases. Germline V gives CDR1 SGDLS, CDR2 YYNGEE. V trimming: 2 bases; J trimming: 4 bases; junction bases outside the gene matches: 6. The CDR3 extends over 15 amino acids. The CDR3 region is CASSVGGTGSETQYF. For the CDR3, the DNA is TGTGCCAGCAGCGTGGGAGGGACAGGGTCAGAGACCCAGTACTTC. Full variable domain (missing parts from reference TRBV9 and TRBJ2-5): DSGVTQTPKHLITATGQRVTLRCSPRSGDLSVYWYQQSLDQGLQFLIQYYNGEERAKGNILERFSAQQFPDLHSELNLSSLELGDSALYFCASSVGGTGSETQYFGPGTRLLVL.

The chain joins TRBV2 to TRBJ1-2; 7 bases are shared with TRBD1. V was clipped by 6 bases and J by 4 bases; unmatched bases: 11. The CDR3 is 15 residues long. Germline V lookup: CDR1 SNHLY, CDR2 FYNNEI. The CDR3 loop is CASSGRGADTYGYTF. The DNA of the CDR3 is TGTGCCAGCAGCGGCAGGGGGGCGGATACCTATGGCTACACCTTC.

The rearrangement links TRBV9 to TRBJ1-4; D might be TRBD1 (6 bases). V shed 4 bases and J shed 8 bases, with 18 bases lying between them. The CDR3 is 15 amino acids. Germline CDR1 is SGDLS and CDR2 is YYNGEE. DNA of the CDR3: TGTGCCAGCAGCCCAGCGGGGGGGCGCGGGGAAAAACTGTTTTTT. It codes for CASSPAGGRGEKLFF.

This chain links TRBV27 with TRBJ2-1, with 12 positions matching TRBD2. V lost 3 bases and J lost 5; bases outside the gene matches: 2. The CDR3 runs to 15 residues. In germline, CDR1 is MNHEY, CDR2 SMNVEV (reference sequence). CDR3 nucleotides: TGTGCCAGCAGTTTGGGACTAGCGGGCCACAATGAGCAGTTCTTC. Translating it yields CASSLGLAGHNEQFF.

The chain recombines TRBV7-6 with TRBJ2-7; 9 bases are a match to TRBD2. The trim removed 3 bases at V and 5 bases at J, leaving 5 bases unmatched. Germline V lookup: CDR1 SGHVS, CDR2 FNYEAQ. The CDR3 contains 14 residues. The CDR3 nucleotides read TGTGCCAGCAGCTTCGCTAGCGGGGTAAACGAGCAGTACTTC. Protein: CASSFASGVNEQYF. Full variable domain (outside the CDR3, taken from reference TRBV7-6 and TRBJ2-7): GAGVSQSPRYKVTKRGQDVALRCDPISGHVSLYWYRQALGQGPEFLTYFNYEAQQDKSGLPNDRFSAERPEGSISTLTIQRTEQRDSAMYRCASSFASGVNEQYFGPGTRLTVT.

This clone was counted once. The rearrangement joins TRBV28 to TRBJ1-1; TRBD1 matches at 7 bases. This CDR3 spans 14 amino acids. Losses at the gene ends were 5 bases for V and 0 bases for J; bases not matched to a gene: 3. Per the germline V gene, CDR1 is MDHEN and CDR2 is SYDVKM. Here the CDR3 DNA reads TGTGCCAGCAGTGACGGACAGGTGAACACTGAAGCTTTCTTT. Amino acids: CASSDGQVNTEAFF.

This rearrangement joins TRBV19 to TRBJ2-1, with 12 bases lining up with TRBD2. The CDR3 runs to 18 residues. With 7 bases clipped from V and 6 bases from J, the junction kept 16 bases outside the gene matches. Germline CDR1 reads LNHDA; CDR2 reads SQIVND (reference sequence). CDR3 sequence reads: CASTELRTSGIYGNEQFF. The CDR3 DNA follows: TGTGCCAGTACCGAACTTAGGACTAGCGGGATATATGGCAATGAGCAGTTCTTC.

For this clone: No DNA is shown, since the ends of the CDR3 on it are uncertain; the CDR3 is the one TCRdb lists. The chain uses TRBV28 and TRBJ2-2; the listed D gene, TRBD1, was not tested against the DNA. Germline V lookup: CDR1 MDHEN, CDR2 SYDVKM. Counting both end residues, the CDR3 totals 17 amino acids. CDR3 region: CASSSGQAGAHTGELFF.

The rearrangement joins TRBV7-9 to TRBJ2-3, with 7 positions matching TRBD1. CDR1 SEHNR and CDR2 FQNEAQ come from the germline V gene (reference sequence). V lost 5 bases to trimming and J lost 1 base; unmatched junction nucleotides: 9. This CDR3 is built from 16 residues. The CDR3, as DNA: TGTGCCAGCAGCGACGTTTGGGGGACAGGCACAGATACGCAGTATTTT. This codes for CASSDVWGTGTDTQYF.

This chain uses TRBV11-2 with TRBJ2-1; 8 bases map to TRBD2. V was pared by 2 bases and J by 4 bases, with 7 bases of the junction left unmatched. The CDR3 sequence is 16 residues long. Germline loops: CDR1 SGHAT, CDR2 FQNNGV. The CDR3 reads CASSLSKGGGYNEQFF. The CDR3 region has the DNA TGTGCCAGCAGCTTATCGAAGGGCGGGGGGTACAATGAGCAGTTCTTC. Using reference TRBV11-2 and TRBJ2-1 for the parts outside the CDR3, the full variable domain is EAGVAQSPRYKIIEKRQSVAFWCNPISGHATLYWYQQILGQGPKLLIQFQNNGVVDDSQLPKDRFSAERLKGVDSTLKIQPAKLEDSAVYLCASSLSKGGGYNEQFFGPGTRLTVL.

This chain links TRBV28 with TRBJ2-1; possibly TRBD1 for D (6 bases). The CDR3 consists of 16 residues. Germline-derived CDR1 and CDR2 are MDHEN and SYDVKM. The V and J ends lost 6 bases and 6 bases respectively, with 21 bases between them. CDR3 in amino acids: CASSPGQGQGSNEQFF. The CDR3 DNA reads TGTGCCAGCAGCCCTGGTCAGGGGCAGGGATCCAATGAGCAGTTCTTC.

The rearrangement uses TRBV7-9 and TRBJ2-7; 7 positions match TRBD1. V was pared by 6 bases and J by 3 bases, with 2 bases of the junction left unmatched. Germline CDR1 SEHNR, CDR2 FQNEAQ (reference sequence). The CDR3 is made up of 12 amino acids. The CDR3 protein is CASRRDSYEQYF. CDR3 nucleotide sequence: TGTGCCAGCAGACGGGACAGCTACGAGCAGTACTTC. The full variable domain, in which reference TRBV7-9 and TRBJ2-7 provide the parts outside the CDR3, is DTGVSQNPRHKITKRGQNVTFRCDPISEHNRLYWYRQTLGQGPEFLTYFQNEAQLEKSRLLSDRFSAERPKGSFSTLEIQRTEQGDSAMYLCASRRDSYEQYFGPGTRLTVT.

The chain recombines TRBV11-2 with TRBJ2-7, with 8 positions matching TRBD2. V gave up 4 bases and J gave up 2 bases; unmatched junction bases: 4. CDR1 and CDR2 from the germline V gene are SGHAT and FQNNGV. The CDR3 covers 14 residues. The CDR3 coding sequence is TGTGCCAGCAGCTCGCTAGCGGGTACCTACGAGCAGTACTTC. This translates into CASSSLAGTYEQYF.

The genes are TRBV7-6 and TRBJ2-3; D gene uncertain. The CDR3 is made up of 15 amino acids. Germline CDR1 SGHVS, CDR2 FNYEAQ. V was clipped by 1 base and J by 2 bases, with 10 bases between them. The CDR3 DNA reads TGTGCCAGCAGCTTAGGCGGTTCTTACACAGATACGCAGTATTTT. Its translation is CASSLGGSYTDTQYF.

This chain links TRBV29-1 with TRBJ2-3, with 7 bases fitting TRBD2. V shed 4 bases and J 4 bases; nucleotides not matched to a gene: 5. This CDR3 has 13 residues. The germline V gene encodes CDR1 SQVTM and CDR2 ANQGSEA. The DNA for the CDR3 is TGCAGCGTTGGGGCGGGAGAATCAGATACGCAGTATTTT. The encoded protein is CSVGAGESDTQYF.

V and J are TRBV4-1 and TRBJ2-1; TRBD1 agrees at 7 bases. V gave up 3 bases and J gave up 0 bases; unmatched junction bases: 17. From germline, CDR1 is MGHRA and CDR2 YSYEKL. This CDR3 spans 20 amino acids. The CDR3 spells CASSHPTDRSHPSSYNEQFF. For the CDR3, the DNA is TGCGCCAGCAGCCACCCTACGGACAGGTCCCACCCGAGCTCCTACAATGAGCAGTTCTTC.

The chain uses TRBV30 and TRBJ2-3; tentatively, D is TRBD2 (6 bases). Germline CDR1 and CDR2: GTSNPN and SVGIG (reference sequence). This CDR3 is 13 amino acids long. Trimming took off 5 bases at V and 4 bases at J, with 13 bases between the two ends. This CDR3 is CAWDQWGADTQYF. The CDR3 coding sequence is TGTGCCTGGGACCAGTGGGGGGCAGATACGCAGTATTTT. The full variable domain, in which reference TRBV30 and TRBJ2-3 provide the parts outside the CDR3, is SQTIHQWPATLVQPVGSPLSLECTVEGTSNPNLYWYRQAAGRGLQLLFYSVGIGQISSEVPQNLSASRPQDRQFILSSKKLLLSDSGFYLCAWDQWGADTQYFGPGTRLTVL.

The rearrangement uses TRBV4-1 and TRBJ2-1; the D is unclear. Deletions cut 0 bases from V and 10 bases from J, with 13 bases between. Germline V CDR1 and CDR2: MGHRA, YSYEKL. This CDR3 is built from 14 residues. The CDR3 sequence: CASSQDYLGPEQFF. DNA of the CDR3: TGCGCCAGCAGCCAAGACTACTTGGGCCCAGAGCAGTTCTTC.

This clone appeared a single time. The chain links TRBV7-2 to TRBJ2-3; 10 bases fit TRBD2. The trim removed 0 bases at V and 0 bases at J, leaving 9 bases unmatched. Germline-derived CDR1 and CDR2 are SGHTA and FQGNSA. CDR3 length: 19 amino acids. CDR3 loop: CASSLAKYEREGSTDTQYF. The CDR3 DNA reads as TGTGCCAGCAGCTTAGCGAAGTACGAGCGGGAGGGGAGCACAGATACGCAGTATTTT.

The chain combines TRBV6-6 with TRBJ1-5, with D hard to call. Trimming shortened V by 8 bases and J by 6 bases, and 14 bases separated the two germline ends. The germline V gene encodes CDR1 MNHNY and CDR2 SVGAGI (reference sequence). This CDR3 contains 13 residues. The CDR3, as DNA: TGTGCCAGCGCACTCACGGTCGGTCAGCCCCAGCATTTT. It is translated as CASALTVGQPQHF.

The J gene is TRBJ1-5, the V gene TRBV28; the D gene is possibly TRBD1 (5 bases). CDR1 is MDHEN and CDR2 is SYDVKM in the germline V gene. Trimming stripped 7 bases from V and 3 bases from J, with 22 bases between. The CDR3 has 17 amino acids. This CDR3 reads CASNPPTREDNNQPQHF. In DNA form, the CDR3 reads TGTGCCAGCAATCCCCCAACCCGGGAGGACAACAATCAGCCCCAGCATTTT.

The chain carries TRBV19 and TRBJ1-5, with 9 bases lining up with TRBD1. Germline loops: CDR1 LNHDA, CDR2 SQIVND (reference sequence). With V trimmed by 5 bases and J by 6 bases, 5 bases remained unmatched. There are 14 residues in the CDR3. The CDR3 loop is CASSSLGQGQPQHF. For the CDR3, the DNA is TGTGCCAGTAGTTCGTTGGGACAGGGTCAGCCCCAGCATTTT.

The CDR3: CASSLTGTSGFYEQYF. The CDR3 region has the DNA TGTGCCAGCAGTTTAACCGGGACTAGCGGGTTCTACGAGCAGTACTTC. The gene calls are TRBV27 and TRBJ2-7; TRBD2 agrees at 12 bases. This CDR3 spans 16 amino acids. Germline CDR1 and CDR2: MNHEY and SMNVEV (reference sequence). J was trimmed by 3 bases and V by 2 bases; bases with no gene match: 5.

This clone was counted once. The rearrangement joins TRBV18 to TRBJ2-7; D remains unclear. V was pared by 2 bases and J by 2 bases, with 13 bases between. The CDR3 is made up of 15 amino acids. CDR1 and CDR2 (germline): KGHSH, LQKENI. The CDR3 DNA is TGTGCCAGCTCACCATCCTTACGGTTGACCTACGAGCAGTACTTC. This gives the protein CASSPSLRLTYEQYF. Drawing the rest from reference TRBV18 and TRBJ2-7, the complete variable domain is NAGVMQNPRHLVRRRGQEARLRCSPMKGHSHVYWYRQLPEEGLKFMVYLQKENIIDESGMPKERFSAEFPKEGPSILRIQQVVRGDSAAYFCASSPSLRLTYEQYFGPGTRLTVT.